A single sample gave rise to the 32 T cell receptor beta chains below, sequenced in a study of blood T cell repertoires in COVID-19. The assay was immunoSEQ multiplex PCR, and TCRdb's table has in-frame clones only and misses some. Here the sample spans roughly 98,000 clones, 82% being singletons. The sequenced sample was peripheral blood. All receptors derive from a man aged 65 to 85 with active or convalescent COVID-19.

The chain's CDR3 is CASSLGLATDTQYF. CDR3 nucleotides: TGTGCCAGCTCCCTCGGACTAGCCACAGATACGCAGTATTTT. V gene TRBV18 combines with J gene TRBJ2-3, with 8 nucleotides matching TRBD2. Germline V gene data show CDR1 as KGHSH and CDR2 as LQKENI. This CDR3 is 14 amino acids long. The V and J ends lost 6 bases and 2 bases, in that order; junction bases with no gene match: 4.

This clone has only one observation. This chain uses TRBV5-6 with TRBJ1-2; TRBD1 matches at 7 bases. Germline values: CDR1 SGHDT, CDR2 YYEEEE. CDR3 length: 13 residues. Trimming took 7 bases from V and 3 from J; bases not matched to a gene: 6. Written as DNA, the CDR3 is TGTGCCAGCGTGTGGCAGGGGGACTATGGCTACACCTTC. It translates to CASVWQGDYGYTF.

The chain recombines TRBV6-6 with TRBJ1-5, with 9 bases identical to TRBD1. The J segment lost 0 bases and the V segment lost 4 bases, leaving 4 bases of the junction unmatched. CDR1 and CDR2 (germline): MNHNY, SVGAGI (reference sequence). The CDR3 is made up of 16 amino acids. The CDR3 DNA reads as TGTGCCAGCAGTTGGACAGGGGCCCATAGCAATCAGCCCCAGCATTTT. Its translation: CASSWTGAHSNQPQHF.

In its sample, this clone was seen once. V and J are TRBV7-8 and TRBJ2-1; 12 nucleotides align to TRBD1. The CDR3 loop spans 15 amino acids. V shed 5 bases, J shed 7 bases, and the junction held 6 bases outside the gene matches. Germline loops: CDR1 SGHVS, CDR2 FQNEAQ. CDR3 sequence: CASSHRDRGLNEQFF. The CDR3 DNA is TGTGCCAGCAGCCATAGGGACAGGGGGCTTAATGAGCAGTTCTTC.

The chain carries TRBV3-1 (or the pseudogene TRBV3-2) and TRBJ1-6, with 9 bases matching TRBD1. Germline V gene sequence: CDR1 LGHDT, CDR2 YNNKEL (reference sequence). V lost 3 bases, J lost 6 bases, and 15 bases stayed unmatched. The CDR3 contains 19 residues. DNA for the CDR3: TGTGCCAGCAGCCACGAAGTTACAGGGGGCTCTCGGCTTAATTCACCCCTCCACTTT. This sequence encodes CASSHEVTGGSRLNSPLHF.

The V gene is TRBV6-6, the J gene TRBJ1-1; the D gene is possibly TRBD1 (5 bases). Trimming shortened V by 5 bases and J by 5 bases, and 15 bases separated the two germline ends. This CDR3 spans 14 amino acids. Per the germline V gene, CDR1 is MNHNY and CDR2 is SVGAGI (reference sequence). The CDR3 loop is CASSPGTTRTEAFF. The CDR3 DNA reads as TGTGCCAGCAGTCCCGGGACTACCCGGACTGAAGCTTTCTTT.

The J gene is TRBJ2-5, the V gene TRBV5-5; the match to TRBD2 covers 12 bases. The CDR3 contains 17 residues. In germline, CDR1 is SGHKS, CDR2 YYEKEE (reference sequence). The J segment lost 2 bases and the V segment lost 3 bases, leaving 8 bases of the junction unmatched. The CDR3 DNA is TGTGCCAGCAGCTCCGGCGGACTAGCGGGGAGACAAGAGACCCAGTACTTC. Amino acid sequence: CASSSGGLAGRQETQYF.

The CDR3 spells CACDRSNQPQHF. In DNA, the CDR3 is TGTGCCTGTGACAGAAGCAATCAGCCCCAGCATTTT. The rearrangement joins TRBV30 to TRBJ1-5, with D possibly being TRBD1 (5 bases). The germline V and J ends were trimmed by 6 bases and 1 base, with 7 bases remaining between them. Germline CDR1 and CDR2: GTSNPN and SVGIG (reference sequence). The CDR3 sequence is 12 residues long.

The V gene is TRBV11-2, the J gene TRBJ1-2; D unclear. The length of the CDR3 is 15 residues. With 1 base removed from V and 2 bases from J, the gap between germline ends came to 11 bases. Germline V gene lookup returns CDR1 SGHAT and CDR2 FQNNGV. Here the CDR3 reads CASSLVPEWNYGYTF. CDR3 bases: TGTGCCAGCAGCTTAGTGCCCGAGTGGAACTATGGCTACACCTTC.

To note about this clone: The same CDR3 can be traced to other DNA sequences in this sample. J is TRBJ1-4 and V is TRBV18; the D gene is possibly TRBD1 (6 bases). The CDR3 covers 13 residues. The germline V and J ends were trimmed by 3 bases and 5 bases, with 7 bases remaining between them. Germline V lookup: CDR1 KGHSH, CDR2 LQKENI. CDR3 residues: CASSPQGNEKLFF. CDR3 DNA sequence: TGTGCCAGCTCACCGCAGGGGAATGAAAAACTGTTTTTT.

The chain combines TRBV24-1 with TRBJ2-5; 8 bases match TRBD2. The CDR3 spans 15 residues. Losses at the gene ends were 5 bases for V and 3 bases for J; bases not matched to a gene: 7. In germline, CDR1 is KGHDR, CDR2 SFDVKD. CDR3 loop: CATSAGSGGKETQYF. As DNA, the CDR3 is TGTGCCACCAGTGCGGGGAGCGGGGGCAAAGAGACCCAGTACTTC.

CDR3 region: CASSQIAGRSTDTQYF. The CDR3 region has the DNA TGTGCCAGCAGCCAAATAGCGGGGAGGAGCACAGATACGCAGTATTTT. The rearrangement links TRBV3-1 (or the pseudogene TRBV3-2) to TRBJ2-3, with 8 bases that match TRBD2. The CDR3 spans 16 residues. J gave up 0 bases and V 2 bases, and 4 bases lay outside the gene matches. CDR1 and CDR2 (germline): LGHDT, YNNKEL (reference sequence).

This chain's CDR3 is CASSLGLAFTDTQYF. DNA of the CDR3: TGTGCCAGCAGCTTGGGACTAGCTTTTACAGATACGCAGTATTTT. The chain joins TRBV7-2 to TRBJ2-3; TRBD2 agrees at 9 bases. J was trimmed by 3 bases and V by 3 bases; bases with no gene match: 4. Germline CDR1 SGHTA, CDR2 FQGNSA. This CDR3 is built from 15 residues.

This chain joins TRBV11-2 and TRBJ2-7; D may be TRBD1 (5 bases). CDR3 length: 15 residues. CDR1 SGHAT and CDR2 FQNNGV come from the germline V gene. With 4 bases removed from V and 0 bases from J, the gap between germline ends came to 13 bases. DNA of the CDR3: TGTGCCAGCAGCTGGGCAGGGCCCAGCTCCTACGAGCAGTACTTC. As protein: CASSWAGPSSYEQYF.

CDR3 region: CASSPISGGSETQYF. The CDR3 nucleotides read TGCGCCAGCAGCCCCATTAGCGGGGGCAGTGAGACCCAGTACTTC. This chain links TRBV5-1 with TRBJ2-5; 9 bases match TRBD2. The junction had 9 bases not matched to a gene; V was cut back by 4 bases and J by 5 bases. This CDR3 has 15 amino acids. Looked up from germline, CDR1 is SGHRS and CDR2 is YFSETQ.

V is TRBV3-1 (or the pseudogene TRBV3-2) and J is TRBJ2-2; unclear D gene. The germline V and J ends were trimmed by 3 bases and 8 bases, with 10 bases remaining between them. Germline CDR1 reads LGHDT; CDR2 reads YNNKEL (reference sequence). The CDR3 spans 13 residues. Here the CDR3 reads CASSQISAGELFF. The CDR3 DNA is TGTGCCAGCAGCCAGATCAGCGCAGGGGAGCTGTTTTTT.

The chain is built from TRBV19 and TRBJ2-7, with 9 bases that match TRBD2. Germline V CDR1 and CDR2: LNHDA, SQIVND (reference sequence). V was pared by 10 bases and J by 5 bases, with 18 bases of the junction left unmatched. The CDR3 loop spans 16 amino acids. This CDR3 is CATSLRSGGTRHEQYF. In DNA, the CDR3 is TGTGCCACCTCCTTACGGAGCGGGGGGACCCGCCACGAGCAGTACTTC.

The chain couples TRBV27 to TRBJ1-2, with D uncertain. In germline, CDR1 is MNHEY, CDR2 SMNVEV (reference sequence). This CDR3 is 15 amino acids long. V dropped 3 bases and J dropped 7 bases, with 18 bases sitting between them. In DNA, the CDR3 is TGTGCCAGCAGTTTCTCGGGATCAGCAGCCCGTGGCTACACCTTC. The encoded protein is CASSFSGSAARGYTF.

The rearrangement links TRBV9 to TRBJ2-2; D may be TRBD2 (5 bases). Germline V CDR1 and CDR2: SGDLS, YYNGEE. The CDR3 loop spans 14 amino acids. V lost 4 bases and J lost 4, with 11 bases in between. The chain's CDR3 is CASSPRDSTGELFF. CDR3 coding DNA: TGTGCCAGCAGCCCTCGGGATAGCACCGGGGAGCTGTTTTTT.

The CDR3 protein is CASSEYSGSSRQYF. In DNA, the CDR3 is TGCGCCAGCAGTGAGTATTCGGGATCCTCCCGGCAGTACTTC. The chain carries TRBV10-1 and TRBJ2-7; D is perhaps TRBD2 (5 bases). The V gene lost 1 base and the J gene lost 9 bases, with 16 bases spanning the gap. CDR3 length: 14 amino acids. Germline V gene lookup returns CDR1 WNHNN and CDR2 SYGVQD (reference sequence).

This sequence joins TRBV2 and TRBJ2-1, with D possibly matching TRBD2 (6 bases). The V and J ends lost 7 bases and 10 bases respectively, with 20 bases between them. Germline CDR1 and CDR2: SNHLY and FYNNEI. The CDR3 runs to 14 residues. The CDR3 coding sequence is TGTGCCAGCACCGAAGCCCCAGGGAGGCACGAGCAGTTCTTC. It translates to CASTEAPGRHEQFF.

CDR3: CASTLQGHKTSADNYGYTF. CDR3 bases: TGTGCCAGCACACTACAGGGGCACAAGACCTCCGCGGATAACTATGGCTACACCTTC. The chain carries TRBV7-9 and TRBJ1-2; TRBD1 matches 7 bases. The ends lost 7 bases at V and 1 base at J; junction bases unmatched: 21. Germline CDR1 is SEHNR and CDR2 is FQNEAQ (reference sequence). This CDR3 region has 19 residues.

V is TRBV4-1 and J is TRBJ1-1; D remains ambiguous. Per the germline V gene, CDR1 is MGHRA and CDR2 is YSYEKL. CDR3 length equals 15 residues. The ends were cut back, 0 bases at V and 0 bases at J, with 8 bases in the middle. The CDR3 DNA reads as TGCGCCAGCAGCCAAGAGTCAACAATGAACACTGAAGCTTTCTTT. Translation gives CASSQESTMNTEAFF.

V and J are TRBV5-6 and TRBJ2-3; 7 nucleotides line up with TRBD1. CDR1 SGHDT and CDR2 YYEEEE come from the germline V gene. The CDR3 consists of 13 residues. With V trimmed by 0 bases and J by 6 bases, 1 base remained unmatched. CDR3 coding DNA: TGTGCCAGCAGCTTGGGACAGGGCGATACGCAGTATTTT. Translation gives CASSLGQGDTQYF.

The gene calls are TRBV7-2 and TRBJ2-1; 8 bases line up with TRBD1. Looked up from germline, CDR1 is SGHTA and CDR2 is FQGNSA. CDR3 size: 15 residues. After removal of 1 base from V and 4 bases from J, the junction contained 3 bases not matched to a gene. The CDR3 region has the DNA TGTGCCAGCAGCTTAGGACAGGGGAGGTACAATGAGCAGTTCTTC. This translates into CASSLGQGRYNEQFF.

The rearrangement uses TRBV6-6 and TRBJ2-1; 7 nucleotides agree with TRBD2. CDR3 length equals 14 residues. V lost 8 bases, J lost 10 bases, and 14 bases stayed unmatched. CDR1 is MNHNY, CDR2 SVGAGI, per germline (reference sequence). The CDR3 region has the DNA TGTGCCAGCGCTGGGGGGGTCTTTGCTTTGGAGCAGTTCTTC. Its translation is CASAGGVFALEQFF.

The CDR3 DNA reads as TGTGCCAGCAGTGAGGGGAGCGGGGGGTCTCAGTATTTT. It is translated as CASSEGSGGSQYF. J is TRBJ2-3 and V is TRBV2; 9 positions agree with TRBD2. Germline trimming cut 3 bases from V and 12 bases from J; bases unmatched to any gene: 7. Germline V gene lookup returns CDR1 SNHLY and CDR2 FYNNEI. The CDR3 has 13 residues. The full variable domain, its missing parts supplied by reference TRBV2 and TRBJ2-3, is EPEVTQTPSHQVTQMGQEVILRCVPISNHLYFYWYRQILGQKVEFLVSFYNNEISEKSEIFDDQFSVERPDGSNFTLKIRSTKLEDSAMYFCASSEGSGGSQYFGPGTRLTVL.

For the CDR3, the DNA is TGTGCCAGCAGCCGCGGGACCACAGATACGCAGTATTTT. It encodes CASSRGTTDTQYF. The rearrangement uses TRBV7-2 and TRBJ2-3; perhaps TRBD2 as D (6 bases). Germline loops: CDR1 SGHTA, CDR2 FQGNSA. CDR3 length: 13 amino acids. Trimming cost V 5 bases and J 2 bases, with 8 bases left between them.

The gene calls are TRBV11-2 and TRBJ1-6; unclear D gene. Trimming pared 2 bases from V and 7 bases from J, leaving 12 bases between. CDR1 and CDR2 from the germline V gene are SGHAT and FQNNGV. The CDR3 loop spans 15 amino acids. For the CDR3, the DNA is TGTGCCAGCAGCTTATCTCCGGGAACGAATTCACCCCTCCACTTT. Amino acid sequence: CASSLSPGTNSPLHF.

The chain combines TRBV6-5 with TRBJ1-2, with 12 bases matching TRBD1. Germline V gene data show CDR1 as MNHEY and CDR2 as SVGAGI. The CDR3 is 13 amino acids. V was pared by 6 bases and J by 10 bases, with 6 bases of the junction left unmatched. The CDR3 nucleotides read TGTGCCAGCAGGGGGACAGGGGGCGCGGACTACACCTTC. Translating gives CASRGTGGADYTF.

The chain recombines TRBV6-5 with TRBJ2-7; perhaps TRBD2 as D (5 bases). V gave up 0 bases and J gave up 2 bases, with 11 bases separating them. The CDR3 contains 15 residues. CDR1 is MNHEY and CDR2 is SVGAGI in the germline V gene. The CDR3 DNA sequence: TGTGCCAGCAGTTACTCGAGGGCAGGACCCTACGAGCAGTACTTC. The encoded protein is CASSYSRAGPYEQYF.

V usage is TRBV11-3 and J usage is TRBJ2-7; 10 nucleotides line up with TRBD1. From germline, CDR1 is SGHNT and CDR2 YENEEA. V lost 5 bases to trimming and J lost 3 bases; unmatched junction nucleotides: 4. The CDR3 runs 14 residues. The CDR3 region has the DNA TGTGCCAGCAGCACTGGGACAGGGGTCTACGAGCAGTACTTC. Its protein product is CASSTGTGVYEQYF.